This TCR beta chain came from a study of identical twins' blood T cells. Study-wide results and limits: Each donor's most abundant TCRbeta clonotypes shared more CDR3 sequences with her twin than unrelated donors. Shared CDR3 clonotype counts tracked mainly the product of cloneset sizes.

The ends lost 6 bases at V and 3 bases at J; junction bases unmatched: 13. This CDR3 comprises 15 residues. Germline CDR1 is SQVTM and CDR2 is ANQGSEA. Three pairs of healthy female monozygous twins were the donors. A previously described protocol, modified, built RNA-based TCR cDNA libraries. In TCRdb, the 5' RACE reads were re-called with MiXCR into one record per CDR3 protein. The data hold 400,000 or so distinct CDR3 sequences, with more than 25% observed a single time. In the case of this clonotype: Its cognate antigen is unknown.

Sequenced material: PBMCs. The V gene is TRBV29-1, the J gene TRBJ1-1; 7 nucleotides line up with TRBD1. The TCR originated in a woman between 18 and 50 years old in good health. CDR3 sequence: CSVEWTGTGHTEAFF. The CDR3 bases are TGCAGCGTCGAATGGACAGGTACTGGGCACACTGAAGCTTTCTTT. Full variable domain (rest looked up from reference TRBV29-1 and TRBJ1-1): SAVISQKPSRDICQRGTSLTIQCQVDSQVTMMFWYRQQPGQSLTLIATANQGSEATYESGFVIDKFPISRPNLTFSTLTVSNMSPEDSSIYLCSVEWTGTGHTEAFFGQGTRLTVV.